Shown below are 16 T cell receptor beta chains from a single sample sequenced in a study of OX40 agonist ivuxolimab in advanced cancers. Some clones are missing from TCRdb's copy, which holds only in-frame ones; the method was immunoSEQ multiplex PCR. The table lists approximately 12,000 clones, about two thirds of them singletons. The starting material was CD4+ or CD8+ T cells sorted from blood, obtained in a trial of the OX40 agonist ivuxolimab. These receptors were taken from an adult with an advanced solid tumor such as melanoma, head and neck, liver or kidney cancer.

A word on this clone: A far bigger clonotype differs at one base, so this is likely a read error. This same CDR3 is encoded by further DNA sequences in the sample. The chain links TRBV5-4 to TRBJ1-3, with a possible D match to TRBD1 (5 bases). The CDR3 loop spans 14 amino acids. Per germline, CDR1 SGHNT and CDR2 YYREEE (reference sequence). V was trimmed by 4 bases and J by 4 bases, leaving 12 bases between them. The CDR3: CASSQTRDGNTIYF. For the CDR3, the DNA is TGTGCCAGCAGCCAAACCAGGGACGGAAACACCATATATTTT.

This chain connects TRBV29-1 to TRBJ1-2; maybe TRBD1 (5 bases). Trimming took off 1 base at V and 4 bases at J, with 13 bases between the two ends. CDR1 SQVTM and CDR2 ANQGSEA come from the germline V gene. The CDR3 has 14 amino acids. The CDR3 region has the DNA TGCAGCGTTGAAGTTTCAGGGCAAGGCTATGGCTACACCTTC. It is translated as CSVEVSGQGYGYTF.

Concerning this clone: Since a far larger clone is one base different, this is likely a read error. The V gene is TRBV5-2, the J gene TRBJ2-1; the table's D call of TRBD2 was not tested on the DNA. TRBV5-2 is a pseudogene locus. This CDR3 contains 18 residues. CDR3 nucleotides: TGTGCCAGCAGCTCCGGGATTACAGCGATGTCTTTCCACAATGAGCAGTTCTTC. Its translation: CASSSGITAMSFHNEQFF.

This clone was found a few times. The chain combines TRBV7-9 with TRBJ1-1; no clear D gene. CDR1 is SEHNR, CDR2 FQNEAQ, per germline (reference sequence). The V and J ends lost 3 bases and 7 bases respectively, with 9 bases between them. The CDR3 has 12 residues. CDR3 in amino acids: CASSFLGSEAFF. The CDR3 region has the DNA TGTGCCAGCAGCTTCCTAGGGAGTGAAGCTTTCTTT.

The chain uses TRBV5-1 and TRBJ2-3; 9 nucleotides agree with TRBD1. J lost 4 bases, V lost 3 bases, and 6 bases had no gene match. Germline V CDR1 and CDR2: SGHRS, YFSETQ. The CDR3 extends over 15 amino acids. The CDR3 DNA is TGCGCCAGCAGCTACAGGGGGCGAGAGGCAGATACGCAGTATTTT. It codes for CASSYRGREADTQYF.

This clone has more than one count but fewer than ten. This chain's CDR3 is CAWNPDGEDGYTF. The DNA of the CDR3 is TGTGCCTGGAACCCCGACGGGGAGGATGGCTACACCTTC. The chain is built from TRBV30 and TRBJ1-2; D not certain. V shed 4 bases and J shed 6 bases, with 15 bases lying between them. CDR1 is GTSNPN and CDR2 is SVGIG in the germline V gene (reference sequence). The CDR3 is 13 amino acids.

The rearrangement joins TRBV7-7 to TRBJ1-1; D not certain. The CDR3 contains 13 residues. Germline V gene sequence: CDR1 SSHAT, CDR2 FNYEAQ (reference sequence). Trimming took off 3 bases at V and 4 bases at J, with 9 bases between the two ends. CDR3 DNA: TGTGCCAGCAGCTTGTCCAGGACCACTGAAGCTTTCTTT. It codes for CASSLSRTTEAFF.

The CDR3 region is CASSFTSGGQETQYF. For the CDR3, the DNA is TGTGCCAGCAGCTTCACATCCGGGGGCCAAGAGACCCAGTACTTC. The chain employs TRBV7-9 and TRBJ2-5; D perhaps matches TRBD2 (6 bases). The germline CDR1 and CDR2 sequences are SEHNR and FQNEAQ (reference sequence). This CDR3 has 15 residues. Trimming cost V 3 bases and J 1 base, with 12 bases left between them.

The CDR3 DNA is TGTGCCAGCAGCCCGAACCCACAAGGGACGTACACTGAAGCTTTCTTT. It is translated as CASSPNPQGTYTEAFF. The V and J genes are TRBV7-9 and TRBJ1-1; TRBD1 is a possible D gene (5 bases). The germline V and J ends were trimmed by 5 bases and 3 bases, with 19 bases remaining between them. Germline loops: CDR1 SEHNR, CDR2 FQNEAQ (reference sequence). The CDR3 runs to 16 residues.

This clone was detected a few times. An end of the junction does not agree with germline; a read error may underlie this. Here the CDR3 reads CASSSGITAMSFHNEQFF. CDR3 DNA: TGCGCCAGCAGCTCCGGGATTACAGCGATGTCTTTCCACAATGAGCAGTTCTTC. The rearrangement joins TRBV5-8 to TRBJ2-1, with a weak D call TRBD2 (5 bases). CDR1 SGHTS and CDR2 YDEGEE come from the germline V gene. This CDR3 spans 18 amino acids. Filled out from reference TRBV5-8 and TRBJ2-1, the complete variable domain reads EAGVTQSPTHLIKTRGQQATLRCSPISGHTSVYWYQQALGLGLQFLLWYDEGEERNRGNFPPRFSGRQFPNYSSELNVNALELEDSALYLCASSSGITAMSFHNEQFFGPGTRLTVL.

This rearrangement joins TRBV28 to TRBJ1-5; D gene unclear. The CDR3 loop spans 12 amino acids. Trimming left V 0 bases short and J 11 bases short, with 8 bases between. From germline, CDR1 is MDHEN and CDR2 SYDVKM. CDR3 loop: CASSLWGGAQHF. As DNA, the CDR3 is TGTGCCAGCAGTTTATGGGGCGGGGCCCAGCATTTT.

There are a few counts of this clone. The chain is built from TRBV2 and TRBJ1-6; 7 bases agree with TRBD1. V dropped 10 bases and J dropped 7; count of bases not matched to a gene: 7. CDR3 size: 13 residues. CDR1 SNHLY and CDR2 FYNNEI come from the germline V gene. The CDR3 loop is CAIPGTVNSPLHF. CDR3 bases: TGTGCCATTCCGGGGACAGTGAATTCACCCCTCCACTTT.

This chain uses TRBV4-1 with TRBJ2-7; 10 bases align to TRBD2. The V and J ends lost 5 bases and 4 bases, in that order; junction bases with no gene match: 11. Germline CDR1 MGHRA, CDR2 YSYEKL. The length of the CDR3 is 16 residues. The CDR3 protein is CASSETLAGGSYEQYF. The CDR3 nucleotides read TGCGCCAGCAGCGAAACTTTAGCGGGGGGCTCTTACGAGCAGTACTTC.

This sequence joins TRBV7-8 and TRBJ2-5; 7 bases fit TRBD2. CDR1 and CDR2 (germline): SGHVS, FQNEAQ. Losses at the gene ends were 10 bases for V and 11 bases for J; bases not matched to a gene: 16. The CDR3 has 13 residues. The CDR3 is CATGEGAGREQYF. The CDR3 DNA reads TGTGCCACCGGCGAAGGAGCGGGAAGAGAGCAGTACTTC. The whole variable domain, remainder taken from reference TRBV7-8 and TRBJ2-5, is GAGVSQSPRYKVAKRGQDVALRCDPISGHVSLFWYQQALGQGPEFLTYFQNEAQLDKSGLPSDRFFAERPEGSVSTLKIQRTQQEDSAVYLCATGEGAGREQYFGPGTRLLVL.

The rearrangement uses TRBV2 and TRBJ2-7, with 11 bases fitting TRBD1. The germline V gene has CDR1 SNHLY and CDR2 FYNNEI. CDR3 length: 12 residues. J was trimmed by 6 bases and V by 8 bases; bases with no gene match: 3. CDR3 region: CASEGTGGEQYF. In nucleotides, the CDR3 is TGTGCCAGCGAGGGGACAGGGGGCGAGCAGTACTTC.

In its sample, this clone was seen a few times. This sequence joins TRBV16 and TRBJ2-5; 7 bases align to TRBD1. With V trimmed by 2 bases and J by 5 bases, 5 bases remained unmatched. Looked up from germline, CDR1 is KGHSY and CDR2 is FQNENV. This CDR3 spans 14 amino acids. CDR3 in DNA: TGTGCCAGCAGCCAAGATACAGGGGACGAGACCCAGTACTTC. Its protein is CASSQDTGDETQYF.